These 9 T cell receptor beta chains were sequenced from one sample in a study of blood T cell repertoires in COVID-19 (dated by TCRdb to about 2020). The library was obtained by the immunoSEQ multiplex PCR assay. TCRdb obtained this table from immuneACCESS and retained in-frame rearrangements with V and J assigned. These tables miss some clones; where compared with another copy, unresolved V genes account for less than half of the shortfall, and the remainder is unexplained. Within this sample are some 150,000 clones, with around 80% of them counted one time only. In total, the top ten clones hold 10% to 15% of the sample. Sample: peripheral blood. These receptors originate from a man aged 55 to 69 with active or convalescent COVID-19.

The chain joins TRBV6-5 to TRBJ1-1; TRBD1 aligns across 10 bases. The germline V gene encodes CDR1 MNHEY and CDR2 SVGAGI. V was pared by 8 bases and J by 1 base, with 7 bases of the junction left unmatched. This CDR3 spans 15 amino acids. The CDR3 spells CASLKTGGANTEAFF. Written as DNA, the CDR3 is TGTGCCAGCTTAAAGACAGGGGGCGCGAACACTGAAGCTTTCTTT.

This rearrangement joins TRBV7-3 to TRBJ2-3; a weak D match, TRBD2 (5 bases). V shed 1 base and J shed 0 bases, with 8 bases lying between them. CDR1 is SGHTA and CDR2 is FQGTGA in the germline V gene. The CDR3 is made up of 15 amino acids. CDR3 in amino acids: CASSLKPGSTDTQYF. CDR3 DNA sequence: TGTGCCAGCAGCTTAAAACCGGGGAGCACAGATACGCAGTATTTT.

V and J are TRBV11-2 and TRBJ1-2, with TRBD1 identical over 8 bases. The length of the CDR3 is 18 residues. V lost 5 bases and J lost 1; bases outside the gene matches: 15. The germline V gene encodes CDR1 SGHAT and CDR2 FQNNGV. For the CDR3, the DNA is TGTGCCAGCAGCCGTTCTGCCGGAGCAGGGGGCCTTAACTATGGCTACACCTTC. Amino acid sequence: CASSRSAGAGGLNYGYTF.

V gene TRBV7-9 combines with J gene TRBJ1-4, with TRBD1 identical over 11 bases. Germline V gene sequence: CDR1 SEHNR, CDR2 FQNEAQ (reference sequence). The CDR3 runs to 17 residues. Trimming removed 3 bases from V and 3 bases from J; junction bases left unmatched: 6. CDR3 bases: TGTGCCAGCAGCTTGGACGGGACAGGGGGATCTAATGAAAAACTGTTTTTT. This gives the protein CASSLDGTGGSNEKLFF. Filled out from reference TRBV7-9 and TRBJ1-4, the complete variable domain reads DTGVSQNPRHKITKRGQNVTFRCDPISEHNRLYWYRQTLGQGPEFLTYFQNEAQLEKSRLLSDRFSAERPKGSFSTLEIQRTEQGDSAMYLCASSLDGTGGSNEKLFFGSGTQLSVL.

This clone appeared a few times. CDR3 loop: CASSLGILMNTEAFF. The DNA of the CDR3 is TGCGCCAGCAGCCTGGGCATCCTCATGAACACTGAAGCTTTCTTT. This chain uses TRBV4-1 with TRBJ1-1; no clear D. Germline-derived CDR1 and CDR2 are MGHRA and YSYEKL. The length of the CDR3 is 15 residues. The V and J ends lost 4 bases and 0 bases respectively, with 12 bases between them.

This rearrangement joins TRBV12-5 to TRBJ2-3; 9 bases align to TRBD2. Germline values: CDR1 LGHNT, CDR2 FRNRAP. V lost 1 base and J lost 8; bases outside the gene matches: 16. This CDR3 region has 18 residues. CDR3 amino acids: CASGLDAGGAGGPITQYF. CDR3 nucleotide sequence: TGTGCTAGTGGTTTGGACGCCGGAGGGGCGGGAGGGCCCATTACGCAGTATTTT.

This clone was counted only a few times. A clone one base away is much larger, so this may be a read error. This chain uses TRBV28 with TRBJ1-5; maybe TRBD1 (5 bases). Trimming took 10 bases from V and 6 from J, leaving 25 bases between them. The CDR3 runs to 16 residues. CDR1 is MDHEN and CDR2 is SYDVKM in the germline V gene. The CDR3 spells CATTLRGGERGQPQHF. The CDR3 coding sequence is TGTGCCACCACCTTACGGGGGGGGGAAAGGGGTCAGCCCCAGCATTTT.

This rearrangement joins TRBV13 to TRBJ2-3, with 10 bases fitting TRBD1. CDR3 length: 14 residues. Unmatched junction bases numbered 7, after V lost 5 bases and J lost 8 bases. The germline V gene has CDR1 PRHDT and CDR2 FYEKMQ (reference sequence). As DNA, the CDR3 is TGTGCCAGCAGCCCGCGGGACAGGGGAGCTACGCAGTATTTT. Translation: CASSPRDRGATQYF.

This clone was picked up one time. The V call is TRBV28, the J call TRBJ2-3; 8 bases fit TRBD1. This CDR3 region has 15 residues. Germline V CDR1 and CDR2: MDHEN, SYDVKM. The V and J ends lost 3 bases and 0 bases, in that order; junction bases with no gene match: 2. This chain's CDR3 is CASSLGQESTDTQYF. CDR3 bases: TGTGCCAGCAGTTTGGGACAGGAAAGCACAGATACGCAGTATTTT.